This paragraph covers one TCR beta chain sequence. The antigen remains unidentified. The data belong to a study of shared clonotypes between healthy human individuals. Study-level points and caveats: Memory subsets had estimated richness that was generally smaller than that of naive subsets.

Germline CDR1 SGHRS, CDR2 YFSETQ. V was trimmed by 0 bases and J by 7 bases, leaving 11 bases between them. This CDR3 is built from 15 residues. Division of CD4+ cells produced a CD45RA+ naive subset and a CD45RA-negative memory subset. It was across several immunoSEQ plates that each subset's genomic DNA was evenly split. Repertoires were generated with immunoSEQ multiplex PCR, while TCRdb's copy carries only in-frame clones and drops some. The sample shows 2 million to 2.5 million clones, approximately 94% of them seen only once. The chain combines TRBV5-1 with TRBJ1-6; D gene uncertain. The TCR sequence derives from a man between 18 and 35 years old in good health. The sample consisted of naive CD4+ T cells sorted from blood. The subset denotes: CD45RA+ positively selected. CDR3 loop: CASSLGGVRNSPLHF. CDR3 nucleotides: TGCGCCAGCAGCTTGGGTGGGGTAAGGAATTCACCCCTCCACTTT.